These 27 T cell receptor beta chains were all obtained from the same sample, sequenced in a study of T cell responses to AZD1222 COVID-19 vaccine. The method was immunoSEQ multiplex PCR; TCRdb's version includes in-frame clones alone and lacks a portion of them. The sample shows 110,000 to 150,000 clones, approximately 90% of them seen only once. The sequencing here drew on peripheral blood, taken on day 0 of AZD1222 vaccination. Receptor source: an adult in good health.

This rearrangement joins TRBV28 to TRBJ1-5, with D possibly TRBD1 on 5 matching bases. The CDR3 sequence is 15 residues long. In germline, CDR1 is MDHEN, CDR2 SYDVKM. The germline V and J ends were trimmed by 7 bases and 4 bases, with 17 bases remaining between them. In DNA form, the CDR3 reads TGTGCCAGCACCAACGATCGGGGCCCAAATCAGCCCCAGCATTTT. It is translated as CASTNDRGPNQPQHF.

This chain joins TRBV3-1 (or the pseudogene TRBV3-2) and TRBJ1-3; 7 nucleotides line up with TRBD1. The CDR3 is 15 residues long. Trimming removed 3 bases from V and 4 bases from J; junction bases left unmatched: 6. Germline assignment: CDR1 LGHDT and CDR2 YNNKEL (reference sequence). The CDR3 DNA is TGTGCCAGCAGCCACAGGGGGTCCTCCGGAAACACCATATATTTT. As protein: CASSHRGSSGNTIYF.

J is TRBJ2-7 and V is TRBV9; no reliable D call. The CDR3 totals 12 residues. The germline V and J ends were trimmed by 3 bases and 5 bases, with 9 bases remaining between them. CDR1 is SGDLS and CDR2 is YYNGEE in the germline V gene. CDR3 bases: TGTGCCAGCAGCGCCACCGGAAACGAGCAGTACTTC. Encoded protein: CASSATGNEQYF.

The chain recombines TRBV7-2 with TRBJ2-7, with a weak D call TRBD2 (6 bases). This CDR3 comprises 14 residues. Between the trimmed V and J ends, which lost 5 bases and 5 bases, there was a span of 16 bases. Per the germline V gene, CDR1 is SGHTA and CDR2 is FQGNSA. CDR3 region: CASSPQASVNEQYF. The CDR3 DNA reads TGTGCCAGCAGCCCACAGGCTAGCGTTAACGAGCAGTACTTC.

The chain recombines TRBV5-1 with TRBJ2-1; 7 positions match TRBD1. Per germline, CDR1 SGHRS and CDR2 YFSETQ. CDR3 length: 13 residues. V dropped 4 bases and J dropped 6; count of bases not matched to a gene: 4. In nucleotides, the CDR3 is TGCGCCAGCAGCCGGACAGGTAGCAATGAGCAGTTCTTC. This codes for CASSRTGSNEQFF.

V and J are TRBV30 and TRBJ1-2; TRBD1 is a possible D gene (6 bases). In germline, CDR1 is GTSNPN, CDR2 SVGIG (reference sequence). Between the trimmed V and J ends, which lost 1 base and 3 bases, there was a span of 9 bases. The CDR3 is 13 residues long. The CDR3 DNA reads TGTGCCTGGAGTGCCAGGGGCGACTATGGCTACACCTTC. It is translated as CAWSARGDYGYTF.

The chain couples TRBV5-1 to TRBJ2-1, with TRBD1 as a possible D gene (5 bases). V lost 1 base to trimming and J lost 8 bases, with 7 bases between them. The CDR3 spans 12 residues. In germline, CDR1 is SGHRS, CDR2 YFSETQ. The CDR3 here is CASSLSGYEQFF. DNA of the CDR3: TGCGCCAGCAGCTTGTCAGGGTATGAGCAGTTCTTC.

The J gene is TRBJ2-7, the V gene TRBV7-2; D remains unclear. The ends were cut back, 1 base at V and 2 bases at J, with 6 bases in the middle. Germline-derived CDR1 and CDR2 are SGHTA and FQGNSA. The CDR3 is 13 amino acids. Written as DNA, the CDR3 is TGTGCCAGCAGCTTAGTCGGCACCTACGAGCAGTACTTC. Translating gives CASSLVGTYEQYF.

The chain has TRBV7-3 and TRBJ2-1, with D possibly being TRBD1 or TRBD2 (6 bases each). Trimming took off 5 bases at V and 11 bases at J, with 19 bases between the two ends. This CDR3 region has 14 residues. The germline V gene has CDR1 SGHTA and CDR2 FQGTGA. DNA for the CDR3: TGTGCCAGCAGCCCAAGACAGGACTATCAAAAGCAGTTCTTC. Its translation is CASSPRQDYQKQFF.

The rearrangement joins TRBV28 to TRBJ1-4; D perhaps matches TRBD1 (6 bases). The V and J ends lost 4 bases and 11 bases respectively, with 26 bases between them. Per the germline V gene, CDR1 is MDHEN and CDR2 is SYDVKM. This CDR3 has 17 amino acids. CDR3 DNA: TGTGCCAGCAGTTCACAACAGGGAATCGGGCGAAGGAATAAACTGTTTTTT. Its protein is CASSSQQGIGRRNKLFF.

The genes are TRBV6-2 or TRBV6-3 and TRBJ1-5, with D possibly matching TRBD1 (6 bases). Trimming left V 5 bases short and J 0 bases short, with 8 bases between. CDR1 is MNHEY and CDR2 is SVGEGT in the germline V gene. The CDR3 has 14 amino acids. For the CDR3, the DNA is TGTGCCAGCAGTCACAGGGCTAGCAATCAGCCCCAGCATTTT. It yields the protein CASSHRASNQPQHF.

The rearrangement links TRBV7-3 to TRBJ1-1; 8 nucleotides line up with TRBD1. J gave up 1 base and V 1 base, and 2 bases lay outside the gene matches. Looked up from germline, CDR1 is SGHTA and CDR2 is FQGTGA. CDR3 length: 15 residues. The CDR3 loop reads CASSLIGQGNTEAFF. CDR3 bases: TGTGCCAGCAGCTTAATCGGACAGGGGAACACTGAAGCTTTCTTT.

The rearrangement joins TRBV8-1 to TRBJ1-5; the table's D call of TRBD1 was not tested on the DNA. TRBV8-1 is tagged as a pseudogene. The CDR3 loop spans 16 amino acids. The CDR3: CGSASAALTPGQPQHF. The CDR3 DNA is TGTGGCAGTGCATCCGCAGCCCTGACACCTGGTCAGCCCCAGCATTTT.

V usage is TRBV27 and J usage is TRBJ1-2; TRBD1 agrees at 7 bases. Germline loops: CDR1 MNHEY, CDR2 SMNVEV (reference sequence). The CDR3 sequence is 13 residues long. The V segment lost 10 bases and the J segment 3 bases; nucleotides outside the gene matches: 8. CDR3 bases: TGTGCCACTCAGGGGGGGTGGGACTATGGCTACACCTTC. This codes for CATQGGWDYGYTF.

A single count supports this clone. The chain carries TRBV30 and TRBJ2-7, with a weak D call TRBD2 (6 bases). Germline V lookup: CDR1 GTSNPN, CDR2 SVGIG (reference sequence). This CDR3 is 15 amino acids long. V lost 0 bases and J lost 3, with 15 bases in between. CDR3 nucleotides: TGTGCCTGGAGTGTACGGGCAGGGAGGATCTACGAGCAGTACTTC. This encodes CAWSVRAGRIYEQYF.

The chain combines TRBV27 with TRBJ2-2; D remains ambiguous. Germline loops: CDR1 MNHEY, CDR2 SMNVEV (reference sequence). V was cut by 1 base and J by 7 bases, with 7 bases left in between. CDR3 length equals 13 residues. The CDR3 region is CASSLLGIGELFF. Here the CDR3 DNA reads TGTGCCAGCAGTTTATTGGGTATCGGGGAGCTGTTTTTT.

CDR3 nucleotide sequence: TGTGCCAGCAGCTTCCAGGGGACCTATGGCTACACCTTC. Protein product: CASSFQGTYGYTF. The chain couples TRBV7-2 to TRBJ1-2; D may be TRBD1 (6 bases). V lost 3 bases and J 4 bases, leaving 9 bases between the germline ends. Per the germline V gene, CDR1 is SGHTA and CDR2 is FQGNSA. CDR3 length equals 13 residues.

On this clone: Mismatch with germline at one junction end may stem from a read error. The CDR3 region has the DNA TGTGCCACCAGCAGAGCGGGAGGCAACAGGCATTTT. Translation: CATSRAGGNRHF. The V and J genes are TRBV15 and TRBJ2-3; 7 nucleotides align to TRBD2. The CDR3 is 12 amino acids. Looked up from germline, CDR1 is LNHNV and CDR2 is YYDKDF (reference sequence).

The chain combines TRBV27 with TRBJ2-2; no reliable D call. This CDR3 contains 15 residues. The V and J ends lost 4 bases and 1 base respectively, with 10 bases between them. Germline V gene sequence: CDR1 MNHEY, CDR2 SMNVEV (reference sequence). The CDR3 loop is CASSSLRMNTGELFF. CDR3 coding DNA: TGTGCCAGCAGTTCCCTCCGCATGAACACCGGGGAGCTGTTTTTT.

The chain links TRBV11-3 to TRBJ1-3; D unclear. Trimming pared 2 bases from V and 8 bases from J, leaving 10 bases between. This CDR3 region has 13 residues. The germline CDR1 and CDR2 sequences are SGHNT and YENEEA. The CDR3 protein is CASSLTDMDTIYF. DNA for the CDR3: TGTGCCAGCAGCTTAACAGACATGGACACCATATATTTT. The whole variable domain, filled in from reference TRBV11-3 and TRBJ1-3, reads EAGVVQSPRYKIIEKKQPVAFWCNPISGHNTLYWYLQNLGQGPELLIRYENEEAVDDSQLPKDRFSAERLKGVDSTLKIQPAELGDSAVYLCASSLTDMDTIYFGEGSWLTVV.

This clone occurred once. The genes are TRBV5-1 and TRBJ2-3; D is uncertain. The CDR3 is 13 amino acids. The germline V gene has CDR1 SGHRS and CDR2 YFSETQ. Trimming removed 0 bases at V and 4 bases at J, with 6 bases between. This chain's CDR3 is CASSLAFPDTQYF. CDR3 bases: TGCGCCAGCAGCTTGGCCTTCCCAGATACGCAGTATTTT. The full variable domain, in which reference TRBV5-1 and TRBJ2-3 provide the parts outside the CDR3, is KAGVTQTPRYLIKTRGQQVTLSCSPISGHRSVSWYQQTPGQGLQFLFEYFSETQRNKGNFPGRFSGRQFSNSRSEMNVSTLELGDSALYLCASSLAFPDTQYFGPGTRLTVL.

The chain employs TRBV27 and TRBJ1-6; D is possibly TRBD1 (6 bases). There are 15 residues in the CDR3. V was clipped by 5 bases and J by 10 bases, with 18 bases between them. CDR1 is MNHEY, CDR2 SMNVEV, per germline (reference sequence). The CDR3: CASSTLQGSSSPLHF. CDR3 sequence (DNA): TGTGCCAGCAGTACCTTACAGGGTAGTAGCTCACCCCTCCACTTT.

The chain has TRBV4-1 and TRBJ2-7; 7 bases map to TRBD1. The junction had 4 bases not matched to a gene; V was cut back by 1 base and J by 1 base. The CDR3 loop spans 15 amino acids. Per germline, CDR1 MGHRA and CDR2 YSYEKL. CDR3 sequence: CASSQGDSVSYEQYF. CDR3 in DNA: TGCGCCAGCAGCCAAGGGGACAGTGTGTCCTACGAGCAGTACTTC.

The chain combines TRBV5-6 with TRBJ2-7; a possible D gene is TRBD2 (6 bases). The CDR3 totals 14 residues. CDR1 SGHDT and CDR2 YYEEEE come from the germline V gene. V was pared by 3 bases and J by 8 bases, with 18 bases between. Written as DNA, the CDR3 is TGTGCCAGCAGCTGGCGGCGGGCGGGGAACCAGCAGTACTTC. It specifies CASSWRRAGNQQYF.

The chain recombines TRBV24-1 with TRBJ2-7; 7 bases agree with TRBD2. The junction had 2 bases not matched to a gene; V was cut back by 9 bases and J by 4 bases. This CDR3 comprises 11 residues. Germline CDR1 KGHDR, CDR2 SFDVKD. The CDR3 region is CATPGGYEQYF. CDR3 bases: TGTGCCACCCCGGGGGGATACGAGCAGTACTTC.

DNA for the CDR3: TGCGCCAGCAGCTTGCCCCAGGGGGCGAACACCGGGGAGCTGTTTTTT. Its translation is CASSLPQGANTGELFF. The chain joins TRBV5-1 to TRBJ2-2; TRBD1 aligns across 7 bases. The CDR3 runs to 16 residues. Trimming cost V 1 base and J 0 bases; bases outside gene matches: 3. Germline V CDR1 and CDR2: SGHRS, YFSETQ.

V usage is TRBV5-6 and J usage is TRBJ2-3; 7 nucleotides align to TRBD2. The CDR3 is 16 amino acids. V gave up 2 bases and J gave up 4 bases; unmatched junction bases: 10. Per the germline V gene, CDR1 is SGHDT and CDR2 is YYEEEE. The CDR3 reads CASSFGAGVSADTQYF. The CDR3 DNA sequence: TGTGCCAGCAGCTTCGGCGCGGGAGTCAGCGCAGATACGCAGTATTTT.